The 29 T cell receptor beta chains in this list originate from one sample, sequenced in a study of cytomegalovirus exposure and HLA in healthy donors. The PCR had 60 Vbeta and 13 Jbeta primers. The table came from immunoSEQ multiplex PCR; TCRdb's copy has only in-frame clones and leaves some out. The sample has some 200,000 clones; 75% to 85% are singletons. The source material was PBMCs. The receptor set was obtained from a woman between 18 and 30 years old in good health and CMV-seronegative.

The chain is built from TRBV11-2 and TRBJ2-1, with 16 bases lining up with TRBD2. This CDR3 comprises 16 residues. With V trimmed by 3 bases and J by 7 bases, 3 bases remained unmatched. CDR1 is SGHAT, CDR2 FQNNGV, per germline. Written as DNA, the CDR3 is TGTGCCAGCAGCTTGGAGGGACTAGCGGGGGGGAATGAGCAGTTCTTC. It is translated as CASSLEGLAGGNEQFF.

The chain carries TRBV4-2 and TRBJ1-1; 8 nucleotides align to TRBD1. Per germline, CDR1 LGHNA and CDR2 YNFKEQ. V shed 1 base, J shed 7 bases, and the junction held 8 bases outside the gene matches. The CDR3 is made up of 15 amino acids. Here the CDR3 DNA reads TGTGCCAGCAGCCAAGGGGGTCAGGGGGCGGGTGAAGCTTTCTTT. It translates to CASSQGGQGAGEAFF.

The chain joins TRBV28 to TRBJ2-7, with a possible D match to TRBD1 (5 bases). V gave up 7 bases and J gave up 5 bases, with 12 bases separating them. Per germline, CDR1 MDHEN and CDR2 SYDVKM. CDR3 size: 12 residues. CDR3 in amino acids: CASTQTRDEQYF. The CDR3 DNA reads TGTGCCAGCACCCAAACCAGGGACGAGCAGTACTTC. Based on the CDR3 plus reference TRBV28 and TRBJ2-7, the full variable domain is DVKVTQSSRYLVKRTGEKVFLECVQDMDHENMFWYRQDPGLGLRLIYFSYDVKMKEKGDIPEGYSVSREKKERFSLILESASTNQTSMYLCASTQTRDEQYFGPGTRLTVT.

The V call is TRBV7-3, the J call TRBJ2-1; perhaps TRBD2 as D (6 bases). V dropped 3 bases and J dropped 6 bases, with 12 bases sitting between them. The germline V gene encodes CDR1 SGHTA and CDR2 FQGTGA. This CDR3 comprises 14 residues. In nucleotides, the CDR3 is TGTGCCAGCAGCTTGGGCGGGACTTTCAATGAGCAGTTCTTC. This translates into CASSLGGTFNEQFF. Using reference TRBV7-3 and TRBJ2-1 for the parts outside the CDR3, the full variable domain is GAGVSQTPSNKVTEKGKYVELRCDPISGHTALYWYRQSLGQGPEFLIYFQGTGAADDSGLPNDRFFAVRPEGSVSTLKIQRTERGDSAVYLCASSLGGTFNEQFFGPGTRLTVL.

The V call is TRBV6-5, the J call TRBJ2-7, with TRBD2 identical over 11 bases. This CDR3 has 15 amino acids. V lost 4 bases and J lost 5; bases outside the gene matches: 7. CDR1 and CDR2 from the germline V gene are MNHEY and SVGAGI. CDR3 in DNA: TGTGCCAGCAGTTCCCTGACTAGCGGGACCCACGAGCAGTACTTC. Its protein product is CASSSLTSGTHEQYF.

The chain joins TRBV11-3 to TRBJ2-5, with 13 bases aligning to TRBD2. Trimming removed 1 base from V and 5 bases from J; junction bases left unmatched: 7. This CDR3 is built from 17 residues. Germline CDR1 SGHNT, CDR2 YENEEA. In DNA, the CDR3 is TGTGCCAGCAGCTTAGGGGCTGGGACTAGCGGGGTCGAGACCCAGTACTTC. Its protein product is CASSLGAGTSGVETQYF.

In this sample, this clone turned up a few times. V usage is TRBV6-1 and J usage is TRBJ1-5, with no clear D. CDR1 MNHNS and CDR2 SASEGT come from the germline V gene. This CDR3 has 15 residues. The V and J ends lost 8 bases and 2 bases respectively, with 16 bases between them. The CDR3 sequence is CASLEGAGGNQPQHF. The CDR3 region has the DNA TGTGCCAGCTTAGAAGGAGCGGGAGGCAATCAGCCCCAGCATTTT.

The V call is TRBV19, the J call TRBJ2-5, with D maybe TRBD2 (6 bases). This CDR3 spans 14 amino acids. Trimming removed 5 bases from V and 1 base from J, with 11 bases in between. The germline V gene encodes CDR1 LNHDA and CDR2 SQIVND (reference sequence). CDR3 residues: CASSLELAQETQYF. Written as DNA, the CDR3 is TGTGCCAGTAGTCTCGAACTAGCCCAAGAGACCCAGTACTTC.

The chain combines TRBV5-1 with TRBJ2-3; 8 nucleotides line up with TRBD2. The junction had 7 bases not matched to a gene; V was cut back by 3 bases and J by 4 bases. This CDR3 region has 15 residues. Per the germline V gene, CDR1 is SGHRS and CDR2 is YFSETQ. CDR3 DNA sequence: TGCGCCAGCAGCTCCCTGGCGGGGGGCCCAGATACGCAGTATTTT. This translates into CASSSLAGGPDTQYF. Filled out from reference TRBV5-1 and TRBJ2-3, the complete variable domain reads KAGVTQTPRYLIKTRGQQVTLSCSPISGHRSVSWYQQTPGQGLQFLFEYFSETQRNKGNFPGRFSGRQFSNSRSEMNVSTLELGDSALYLCASSSLAGGPDTQYFGPGTRLTVL.

This clone was observed a single time. The rearrangement links TRBV5-4 to TRBJ2-5, with TRBD2 identical over 12 bases. The CDR3 is made up of 17 amino acids. Germline V gives CDR1 SGHNT, CDR2 YYREEE (reference sequence). After removal of 0 bases from V and 5 bases from J, the junction contained 8 bases not matched to a gene. Written as DNA, the CDR3 is TGTGCCAGCAGCTTGGCTAGCGGGGGGGCCCGTAAGGAGACCCAGTACTTC. Protein: CASSLASGGARKETQYF.

The chain combines TRBV27 with TRBJ2-3; TRBD2 aligns across 10 bases. This CDR3 spans 15 amino acids. CDR1 is MNHEY and CDR2 is SMNVEV in the germline V gene (reference sequence). With V trimmed by 6 bases and J by 2 bases, 5 bases remained unmatched. CDR3 bases: TGTGCCAGCAGACAACTAGCGGGGTTCACAGATACGCAGTATTTT. This sequence encodes CASRQLAGFTDTQYF.

The chain recombines TRBV11-1 with TRBJ1-3; maybe TRBD1 (6 bases). Germline CDR1 is SGHAT and CDR2 is FQDESV (reference sequence). Trimming removed 2 bases at V and 4 bases at J, with 12 bases between. CDR3 length equals 15 residues. The CDR3 region is CASSLYAGDGNTIYF. CDR3 nucleotides: TGTGCCAGCAGCTTATACGCAGGGGACGGAAACACCATATATTTT.

The chain carries TRBV27 and TRBJ1-4; D possibly corresponds to TRBD1 (5 bases). The CDR3 runs to 15 residues. Germline CDR1 MNHEY, CDR2 SMNVEV (reference sequence). V lost 8 bases, J lost 3 bases, and 16 bases lay in between. The CDR3 sequence: CASSPPGFPNEKLFF. CDR3 in DNA: TGTGCCAGCTCCCCCCCAGGGTTTCCTAATGAAAAACTGTTTTTT.

This clone was recorded only once. V usage is TRBV2 and J usage is TRBJ2-1, with TRBD1 identical over 8 bases. V was pared by 5 bases and J by 4 bases, with 7 bases of the junction left unmatched. This CDR3 has 15 residues. Germline loops: CDR1 SNHLY, CDR2 FYNNEI. The DNA for the CDR3 is TGTGCCAGCAGTCACCCGGGACAGGCTTACAATGAGCAGTTCTTC. Translation: CASSHPGQAYNEQFF.

The rearrangement joins TRBV5-6 to TRBJ1-2; no clear D gene. The ends were cut back, 4 bases at V and 3 bases at J, with 7 bases in the middle. The CDR3 totals 12 residues. The germline CDR1 and CDR2 sequences are SGHDT and YYEEEE. The CDR3 DNA is TGTGCCAGCAGCCTCGGGGACTATGGCTACACCTTC. Translated: CASSLGDYGYTF.

The chain uses TRBV7-2 and TRBJ1-2, with D maybe TRBD1 (6 bases). There are 15 residues in the CDR3. Germline CDR1 reads SGHTA; CDR2 reads FQGNSA. Trimming stripped 3 bases from V and 4 bases from J, with 15 bases between. CDR3 in DNA: TGTGCCAGCAGCTTGCAGTACACAGGGTCCTATGGCTACACCTTC. Amino acids: CASSLQYTGSYGYTF.

The chain joins TRBV6-6 to TRBJ1-2; 7 positions agree with TRBD1. This CDR3 comprises 13 residues. Per germline, CDR1 MNHNY and CDR2 SVGAGI (reference sequence). V lost 5 bases, J lost 2 bases, and 2 bases stayed unmatched. CDR3 bases: TGTGCCAGCAGTCTGACAGGGAACTATGGCTACACCTTC. It specifies CASSLTGNYGYTF.

The chain recombines TRBV6-6 with TRBJ2-3, with 8 bases matching TRBD2. The CDR3 extends over 15 amino acids. The junction had 5 bases not matched to a gene; V was cut back by 5 bases and J by 1 base. CDR1 and CDR2 from the germline V gene are MNHNY and SVGAGI (reference sequence). CDR3 residues: CASSTSGGGTDTQYF. The CDR3 DNA reads as TGTGCCAGCAGTACCAGCGGGGGAGGCACAGATACGCAGTATTTT.

The V and J genes are TRBV4-1 and TRBJ1-2, with a possible D match to TRBD1 (5 bases). The V gene lost 0 bases and the J gene lost 4 bases, with 12 bases spanning the gap. The CDR3 length is 15 residues. Looked up from germline, CDR1 is MGHRA and CDR2 is YSYEKL. CDR3 sequence reads: CASSQDLRDSYGYTF. In DNA, the CDR3 is TGCGCCAGCAGCCAAGATCTTCGAGACAGCTATGGCTACACCTTC.

This chain uses TRBV6-1 with TRBJ2-1; 8 positions match TRBD2. V was clipped by 2 bases and J by 3 bases; unmatched bases: 6. This CDR3 comprises 16 residues. In germline, CDR1 is MNHNS, CDR2 SASEGT. In nucleotides, the CDR3 is TGTGCCAGCAGTGAATGGGCTAGCGGGCTCTACAATGAGCAGTTCTTC. This encodes CASSEWASGLYNEQFF.

In its sample, this clone was seen a few times. This rearrangement joins TRBV18 to TRBJ1-1; D uncertain. In germline, CDR1 is KGHSH, CDR2 LQKENI. The V gene lost 2 bases and the J gene lost 4 bases, with 8 bases spanning the gap. The CDR3 consists of 13 residues. In nucleotides, the CDR3 is TGTGCCAGCTCACCATCCCCGGGCACTGAAGCTTTCTTT. As protein: CASSPSPGTEAFF. Full variable domain (missing parts from reference TRBV18 and TRBJ1-1): NAGVMQNPRHLVRRRGQEARLRCSPMKGHSHVYWYRQLPEEGLKFMVYLQKENIIDESGMPKERFSAEFPKEGPSILRIQQVVRGDSAAYFCASSPSPGTEAFFGQGTRLTVV.

The chain joins TRBV6-5 to TRBJ1-1; possibly TRBD1 for D (5 bases). V was cut by 2 bases and J by 7 bases, with 14 bases left in between. Germline-derived CDR1 and CDR2 are MNHEY and SVGAGI. CDR3 length: 14 amino acids. Here the CDR3 reads CASSYTGWGDEAFF. CDR3 DNA: TGTGCCAGCAGTTACACGGGCTGGGGGGATGAAGCTTTCTTT.

This sequence joins TRBV6-5 and TRBJ2-6; D is possibly TRBD2 (6 bases). CDR3 length: 13 amino acids. CDR1 and CDR2 (germline): MNHEY, SVGAGI. V was shortened by 5 bases and J by 10 bases, with 12 bases between the two germline ends. The CDR3 nucleotides are TGTGCCAGCAGTCTGGGGGGTGCGAACGTCCTGACTTTC. Its translation: CASSLGGANVLTF.

The chain combines TRBV28 with TRBJ2-7, with 7 bases identical to TRBD1. Unmatched junction bases numbered 11, after V lost 6 bases and J lost 12 bases. CDR1 MDHEN and CDR2 SYDVKM come from the germline V gene. The CDR3 is 12 residues long. CDR3: CASSPGQAARYF. In nucleotides, the CDR3 is TGTGCCAGCAGCCCTGGACAGGCCGCGCGGTACTTC.

The CDR3 coding sequence is TGTGCCAGCAGCCAAGCGACAGGGGCAGAGACCCAGTACTTC. Protein sequence: CASSQATGAETQYF. The rearrangement joins TRBV7-2 to TRBJ2-5, with 8 bases matching TRBD1. V shed 5 bases and J 4 bases; nucleotides not matched to a gene: 6. The CDR3 totals 14 residues. In germline, CDR1 is SGHTA, CDR2 FQGNSA.

The chain couples TRBV5-5 to TRBJ2-7; D is unclear. CDR1 is SGHKS and CDR2 is YYEKEE in the germline V gene (reference sequence). V lost 2 bases and J 2 bases, leaving 8 bases between the germline ends. This CDR3 has 13 residues. CDR3 bases: TGTGCCAGCAGCTTTACAGCACCCTACGAGCAGTACTTC. Protein product: CASSFTAPYEQYF.

This chain uses TRBV29-1 with TRBJ1-2; D possibly corresponds to TRBD1 (5 bases). The CDR3 is 11 residues long. V shed 4 bases and J shed 6 bases, with 9 bases lying between them. Germline V gene sequence: CDR1 SQVTM, CDR2 ANQGSEA. The CDR3 reads CSVAGSHGYTF. The CDR3, as DNA: TGCAGCGTTGCAGGGTCCCATGGCTACACCTTC.

The table lists this clone with a few counts. Other DNA sequences in this specimen translate into the identical CDR3. The V and J genes are TRBV5-4 and TRBJ1-5; no firm D call. Germline CDR1 and CDR2: SGHNT and YYREEE (reference sequence). CDR3 length equals 14 residues. The ends were cut back, 0 bases at V and 3 bases at J, with 7 bases in the middle. CDR3 loop: CASSLAGSNQPQHF. The CDR3 region has the DNA TGTGCCAGCAGCTTGGCAGGCTCCAATCAGCCCCAGCATTTT.

CDR3 protein: CASSYSGPSLNEQFF. CDR3 in DNA: TGTGCCAGCAGTTACTCGGGGCCTAGTCTAAATGAGCAGTTCTTC. The chain carries TRBV6-5 and TRBJ2-1; D is possibly TRBD1 (5 bases). V was cut by 0 bases and J by 7 bases, with 13 bases left in between. The CDR3 runs to 15 residues. Germline lookup yields CDR1 MNHEY and CDR2 SVGAGI.